The source of this TCR beta chain is a study of blood T cell repertoires in COVID-19. Study-level information: Acute and convalescent COVID-19 samples came from the United States, Italy and Spain. T cells, B-cell-depleted T cells, or PBMCs provided the cDNA or gDNA that served as material.

In the original processing: Estimation of nucleated cell counts was performed using reference gene primer amplification. Here immunoSEQ multiplex PCR was the method, and the copy in TCRdb shows in-frame clones only, minus some. V and J calls and clone size are copied from that table; D and trimming were computed from the DNA. The sample has 200,000 to 250,000 clones; around 88% are singletons. Trimming removed 1 base from V and 7 bases from J, with 9 bases in between. The CDR3 consists of 12 residues. CDR1 and CDR2 from the germline V gene are SGHRS and YFSETQ. The receptor was isolated from a man aged 18 to 30 with active or convalescent COVID-19. Sequences were obtained from peripheral blood. This sequence joins TRBV5-1 and TRBJ2-7; possibly TRBD1 for D (6 bases). For the CDR3, the DNA is TGCGCCAGCAGCTTGTCTGGGACAGAGCAGTACTTC. Its translation is CASSLSGTEQYF.